These 9 T cell receptor beta chains were all obtained from the same sample, sequenced in a study of OX40 agonist ivuxolimab in advanced cancers. Sequencing used immunoSEQ multiplex PCR; TCRdb keeps in-frame clones, though not all of them. The table includes 55,000 to 90,000 clones, approximately 86% detected once. This material consisted of CD4+ or CD8+ T cells sorted from blood, taken in a trial of the OX40 agonist ivuxolimab. These receptors came from an adult with an advanced solid tumor such as melanoma, head and neck, liver or kidney cancer.

In nucleotides, the CDR3 is TGTGCCAGCAGCTTGGACGCAGCGGGAGGGGGTCAGAAGACCCAGTACTTC. It translates to CASSLDAAGGGQKTQYF. The rearrangement links TRBV5-4 to TRBJ2-5, with 10 bases lining up with TRBD2. The CDR3 totals 17 residues. Germline V CDR1 and CDR2: SGHNT, YYREEE (reference sequence). Trimming took 0 bases from V and 6 from J; bases not matched to a gene: 11.

The chain has TRBV6-1 and TRBJ2-1; TRBD2 matches 14 bases. The CDR3 extends over 15 amino acids. V lost 1 base to trimming and J lost 11 bases; unmatched junction nucleotides: 4. The germline V gene has CDR1 MNHNS and CDR2 SASEGT. The DNA of the CDR3 is TGTGCCAGCAGTGAAGGGACTAGCGGGAGGCTTAAGCAGTTCTTC. Translation gives CASSEGTSGRLKQFF.

V gene TRBV6-5 combines with J gene TRBJ1-4, with D hard to call. Germline CDR1 is MNHEY and CDR2 is SVGAGI. V shed 5 bases and J shed 2 bases, with 6 bases lying between them. The length of the CDR3 is 13 residues. The CDR3 region has the DNA TGTGCCAGCAGTGAGGGTACTAATGAAAAACTGTTTTTT. It encodes CASSEGTNEKLFF.

This sequence joins TRBV9 and TRBJ1-5, with no clear D. The CDR3 spans 13 residues. Germline V gene sequence: CDR1 SGDLS, CDR2 YYNGEE. The germline V and J ends were trimmed by 0 bases and 7 bases, with 8 bases remaining between them. CDR3 sequence (DNA): TGTGCCAGCAGCGTAGGTGGGTCCCAGCCCCAGCATTTT. It encodes CASSVGGSQPQHF.

The chain uses TRBV12-2 and TRBJ2-1; the D call of TRBD2 is as the table states it, not checked on the DNA. TRBV12-2 has pseudogene status. The length of the CDR3 is 19 residues. The DNA of the CDR3 is TGTGCAAGTCGCTTAGAACTCGGCTCCGGGACTAGCGAAGACAATGAGCAGTTCTTC. It codes for CASRLELGSGTSEDNEQFF.

The rearrangement uses TRBV4-3 and TRBJ1-4; D unresolved. The CDR3 extends over 14 amino acids. The germline gives CDR1 LGHNA, CDR2 YSLEER. Trimming shortened V by 1 base and J by 4 bases, and 7 bases separated the two germline ends. In DNA form, the CDR3 reads TGCGCCAGCAGCCAAGGGCAGATTAATGAAAAACTGTTTTTT. Protein: CASSQGQINEKLFF.

The chain links TRBV28 to TRBJ1-3, with unresolved D. Germline CDR1 reads MDHEN; CDR2 reads SYDVKM. CDR3 length: 16 amino acids. V lost 1 base to trimming and J lost 0 bases, with 10 bases between them. The CDR3 loop is CASSLYRQRSGNTIYF. The CDR3 DNA reads TGTGCCAGCAGTTTATATCGTCAGCGCTCTGGAAACACCATATATTTT.

V usage is TRBV15 and J usage is TRBJ1-3; the D is unclear. The V end lost 0 bases, the J end lost 0 bases, and 9 bases lay between the germline ends. Per the germline V gene, CDR1 is LNHNV and CDR2 is YYDKDF (reference sequence). The CDR3 has 16 amino acids. CDR3 nucleotide sequence: TGTGCCACCAGCAGAGATGGCAGTGTCTCTGGAAACACCATATATTTT. It encodes CATSRDGSVSGNTIYF.

In this sample, this clone turned up once. The chain joins TRBV5-1 to TRBJ2-2, with D possibly TRBD2 on 5 matching bases. Germline CDR1 is SGHRS and CDR2 is YFSETQ. The CDR3 consists of 13 residues. Trimming pared 4 bases from V and 6 bases from J, leaving 10 bases between. The CDR3 spells CASSRTGSGELFF. DNA for the CDR3: TGCGCCAGCAGCAGGACGGGGTCCGGGGAGCTGTTTTTT. The full variable domain, its missing parts supplied by reference TRBV5-1 and TRBJ2-2, is KAGVTQTPRYLIKTRGQQVTLSCSPISGHRSVSWYQQTPGQGLQFLFEYFSETQRNKGNFPGRFSGRQFSNSRSEMNVSTLELGDSALYLCASSRTGSGELFFGEGSRLTVL.